These 3 T cell receptor beta chains were sequenced from one sample in a study of cytomegalovirus exposure and HLA in healthy donors. The assay was immunoSEQ multiplex PCR, and TCRdb's table has in-frame clones only and misses some. The table records approximately 260,000 clones, 80% to 90% of them present only once. The specimen was PBMCs. Receptors originate from a woman aged 18-29 years in good health and CMV-seronegative.

The V and J genes are TRBV25-1 and TRBJ2-7, with TRBD1 identical over 7 bases. The CDR3 is 12 amino acids. Germline V CDR1 and CDR2: MGHDK, SYGVNS. Trimming took 4 bases from V and 4 from J; bases not matched to a gene: 1. The CDR3 sequence: CASSGQGYEQYF. The DNA for the CDR3 is TGTGCCAGCAGTGGACAGGGATACGAGCAGTACTTC.

The V and J genes are TRBV2 and TRBJ2-5; D is uncertain. CDR1 SNHLY and CDR2 FYNNEI come from the germline V gene. The germline V and J ends were trimmed by 3 bases and 5 bases, with 13 bases remaining between them. The CDR3 sequence is 14 residues long. CDR3 bases: TGTGCCAGCAGTGACCAGGCCCAAAGTGAGACCCAGTACTTC. This sequence encodes CASSDQAQSETQYF.

Concerning this clone itself: Other DNA sequences in this specimen translate into the identical CDR3. The CDR3: CSVGGRVTYEQYF. In DNA form, the CDR3 reads TGCAGCGTTGGTGGCAGGGTCACCTACGAGCAGTACTTC. This chain connects TRBV29-1 to TRBJ2-7; TRBD1 might be the D (5 bases). Germline V CDR1 and CDR2: SQVTM, ANQGSEA. Trimming took 4 bases from V and 2 from J, leaving 12 bases between them. This CDR3 has 13 amino acids.